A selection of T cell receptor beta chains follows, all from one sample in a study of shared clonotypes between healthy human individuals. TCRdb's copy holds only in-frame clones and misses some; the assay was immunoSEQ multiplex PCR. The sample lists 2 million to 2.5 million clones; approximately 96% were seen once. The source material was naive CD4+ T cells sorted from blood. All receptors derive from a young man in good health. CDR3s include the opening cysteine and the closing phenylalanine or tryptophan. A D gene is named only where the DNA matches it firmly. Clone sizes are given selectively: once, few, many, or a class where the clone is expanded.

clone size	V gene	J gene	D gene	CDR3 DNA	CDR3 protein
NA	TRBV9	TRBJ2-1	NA	TGTGCCAGCAGCGTCCTGGATTACTTAGACAATGAGCAGTTCTTC	CASSVLDYLDNEQFF
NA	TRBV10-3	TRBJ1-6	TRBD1	TGTGCCATCAGTGAGGGGACAGGGGGCCTCCACTTT	CAISEGTGGLHF
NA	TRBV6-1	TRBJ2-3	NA	TGTGCCAGCAGTGGGCAGAGCACAGATACGCAGTATTTT	CASSGQSTDTQYF
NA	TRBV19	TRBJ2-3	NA	TGTGCCAGTAGCTCTGGGGCCGGAGGCCCAGATACGCAGTATTTT	CASSSGAGGPDTQYF
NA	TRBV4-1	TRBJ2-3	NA	TGCGCCAGCAGCCAGTTCGGGGCACAGCCAGATACGCAGTATTTT	CASSQFGAQPDTQYF
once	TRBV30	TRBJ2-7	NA	TGTGCCTGGGAGTTTCGACCGGGACTGAAAAACGGGCAGTACTTC	CAWEFRPGLKNGQYF
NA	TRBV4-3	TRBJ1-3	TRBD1	TGCGCCAGCAGCCAACGCGGGGACAGGGCTGGAAACACCATATATTTT	CASSQRGDRAGNTIYF
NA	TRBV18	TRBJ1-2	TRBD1	TGTGCCAGCTCCCCAGGGGAGGGGGCCTATGGCTACACCTTC	CASSPGEGAYGYTF
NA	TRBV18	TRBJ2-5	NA	TGTGCCAGCTCACCACCGATCCATACCGAGACCCAGTACTTC	CASSPPIHTETQYF
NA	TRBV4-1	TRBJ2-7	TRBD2	TGCGCCAGCAGCCGACTGACGCTTCCGGGACTAGCGGGGGGCAGTTATTACGAGCAGTACTTC	CASSRLTLPGLAGGSYYEQYF
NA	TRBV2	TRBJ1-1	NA	TGTGCCAGCATAATACAGTACACTGAAGCTTTCTTT	CASIIQYTEAFF
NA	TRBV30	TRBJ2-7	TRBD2	TGTGCCTGGAGTGGGCGGGGGAGCTCCTACGAGCAGTACTTC	CAWSGRGSSYEQYF
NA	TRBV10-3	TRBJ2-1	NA	TGTGCCATCAGTGAGAGGTACTTGTCGGGCAATGAGCAGTTCTTC	CAISERYLSGNEQFF
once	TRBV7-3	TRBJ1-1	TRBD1	TGTGCCAGCAGACCGGACAGGATGAACACTGAAGCTTTCTTT	CASRPDRMNTEAFF
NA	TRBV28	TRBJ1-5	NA	TGTGCCAGCAGCTCTCTTGGGGGAGATCCTAGCAATCAGCCCCAGCATTTT	CASSSLGGDPSNQPQHF
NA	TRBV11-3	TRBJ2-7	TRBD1	TGTGCCAGCAACTTAGGGGCCGGGACAGCCTACGAGCAGTACTTC	CASNLGAGTAYEQYF
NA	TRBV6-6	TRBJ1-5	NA	TGTGCCACCAGGCCGAATAAGGGTGTGGGCAATCAGCCCCAGCATTTT	CATRPNKGVGNQPQHF
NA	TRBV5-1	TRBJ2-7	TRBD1	TGCGCCAGCAGCCCCGGCCCGACAGGGATGTCCTACGAGCAGTACTTC	CASSPGPTGMSYEQYF
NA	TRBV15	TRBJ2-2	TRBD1	TGTGCCACCAGCAGGCGGACAGGGGCGGCCGGGGAGCTGTTTTTT	CATSRRTGAAGELFF
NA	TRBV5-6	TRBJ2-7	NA	TGTGCCAGCAGCTTTCTTGGGGCACTCTCCTACGAGCAGTACTTC	CASSFLGALSYEQYF
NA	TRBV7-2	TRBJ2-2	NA	TGTGCCAGCAGCTCAAGGAGGGTCACCGGGGAGCTGTTTTTT	CASSSRRVTGELFF
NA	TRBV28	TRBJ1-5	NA	TGTGCCAGCACGGGTGTAGATAGCAATCAGCCCCAGCATTTT	CASTGVDSNQPQHF
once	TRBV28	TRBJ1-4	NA	TGTGCCAGCAGTTCCCCTACGAAACTGTTTTTT	CASSSPTKLFF
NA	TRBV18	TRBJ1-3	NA	TGTGCCAGCTCACGACCTTCAAGCTCTGGAAACACCATATATTTT	CASSRPSSSGNTIYF
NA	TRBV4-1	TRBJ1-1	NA	TGCGCCAGCAGCCAAGAACGCAGGGTGGGGACTGAAGCTTTCTTT	CASSQERRVGTEAFF
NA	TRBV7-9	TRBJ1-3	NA	TGTGCCAGCAGGTCAACTCCCTTCTCTGGAAACACCATATATTTT	CASRSTPFSGNTIYF
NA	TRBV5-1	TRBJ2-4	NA	TGCGCCAGCAGCTCACAGGGCACCCTTGGCAAAAACATTCAGTACTTC	CASSSQGTLGKNIQYF
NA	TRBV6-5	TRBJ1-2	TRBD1	TGTGCCAGCAGCCTCGACAGGGATAGCTACACCTTC	CASSLDRDSYTF
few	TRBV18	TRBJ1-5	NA	TGTGCCAGCTCACCAGCGGCAGGAGGGCGTACGGGGGAGCCCCAGCATTTT	CASSPAAGGRTGEPQHF
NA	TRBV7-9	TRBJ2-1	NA	TGTGCCAGCAGCTTAGGTGGTTGGGGGATGAACTACAATGAGCAGTTCTTC	CASSLGGWGMNYNEQFF
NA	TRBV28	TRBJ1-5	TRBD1	TGTGCCAGCAGTTCACAAACCAGGGGGAGCAATCAGCCCCAGCATTTT	CASSSQTRGSNQPQHF
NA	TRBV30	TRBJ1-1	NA	TGTGCCTGGAGTGTACAGGGTGCGGCTTTCTTT	CAWSVQGAAFF
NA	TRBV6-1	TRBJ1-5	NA	TGTGCCAGCAGCGTGACCCTGAGTGGCAATCAGCCCCAGCATTTT	CASSVTLSGNQPQHF
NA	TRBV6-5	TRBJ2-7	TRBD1	TGTGCCAGCAGTTCAAGGACAGGGGGTGTTGGCGAGCAGTACTTC	CASSSRTGGVGEQYF
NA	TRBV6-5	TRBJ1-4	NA	TGTGCCAGCAGTCCGGATAGCCCATGGGAAAAACTGTTTTTT	CASSPDSPWEKLFF
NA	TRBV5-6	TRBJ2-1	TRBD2	TGTGCCAGCAGCTTGCGGCTAGCGGGAGTTCTGGTGGACGGGCAGTTCTTC	CASSLRLAGVLVDGQFF
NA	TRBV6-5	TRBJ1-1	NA	TGTGCCAGCAGTTACGACGGGGGAGGGAACACTGAAGCTTTCTTT	CASSYDGGGNTEAFF
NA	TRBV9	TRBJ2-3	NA	TGTGCCAGCAGCGTAGGAACAGGACCAGATACGCAGTATTTT	CASSVGTGPDTQYF
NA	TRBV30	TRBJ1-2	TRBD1	TGTGCCTTCGACAGGGATTACTATGGCTACACCTTC	CAFDRDYYGYTF
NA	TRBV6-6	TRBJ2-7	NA	TGTGCCAGCAGTTTCCCTCACAACCCCTACGAGCAGTACTTC	CASSFPHNPYEQYF
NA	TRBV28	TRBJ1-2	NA	TGTGCCAGCAGTTTAAGGGTCTGGGAGGGCTACACCTTC	CASSLRVWEGYTF
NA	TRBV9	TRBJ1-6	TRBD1	TGTGCCAGCAGCGCGAACAGGGGGCTCTGGTATTCACCCCTCCACTTT	CASSANRGLWYSPLHF
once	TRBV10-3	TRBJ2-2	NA	TGTGCCATCAGGGCCATCTGGCAGGGGAACACCGGGGAGCTGTTTTTT	CAIRAIWQGNTGELFF
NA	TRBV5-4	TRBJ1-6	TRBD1	TGTGCCAGCAGCTGGAACCGACAGGGGGCAAATTCACCCCTCCACTTT	CASSWNRQGANSPLHF
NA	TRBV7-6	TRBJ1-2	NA	TGTGCCAGCAGCTTAGATGTGGGGCTGGGTGGCTACACCTTC	CASSLDVGLGGYTF
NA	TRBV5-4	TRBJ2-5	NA	TGTGCCAGCAGCCCAGCTTGGGCCGGAGAGACCCAGTACTTC	CASSPAWAGETQYF
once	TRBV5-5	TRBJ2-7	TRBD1	TGTGCCAGCAGCTTGGACCCGGGACAGGGTATGTACGAGCAGTACTTC	CASSLDPGQGMYEQYF
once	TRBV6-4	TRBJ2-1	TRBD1	TGTGCCAGCAGTGACGGGGACAGGGGCAATGAGCAGTTCTTC	CASSDGDRGNEQFF
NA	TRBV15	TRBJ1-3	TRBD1	TGTGCCACCAGCAGTCTTTCGGGACAGGGCTCTGGAAACACCATATATTTT	CATSSLSGQGSGNTIYF
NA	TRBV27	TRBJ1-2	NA	TGTGCCAGCAGTACAGATCGCGGACAGACCAGTGGGGGCTACACCTTC	CASSTDRGQTSGGYTF
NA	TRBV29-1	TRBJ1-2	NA	TGCAGCGTGTTAGGGATAGTGGGAGGTGGCTACACCTTC	CSVLGIVGGGYTF
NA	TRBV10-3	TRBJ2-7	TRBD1	TGTGCCATCAGTGGGGACAGACCCTCCTACGAGCAGTACTTC	CAISGDRPSYEQYF
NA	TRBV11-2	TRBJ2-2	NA	TGTGCCAGCAGCGCTCAGGGTTCCGGGGAGCTGTTTTTT	CASSAQGSGELFF